The rows below give T cell receptor beta chains drawn from one sample of a study of OX40 agonist ivuxolimab in advanced cancers. Using immunoSEQ multiplex PCR, the repertoire was profiled, and TCRdb retains in-frame clones only, with some absent. The table lists nearly 65,000 clones, 91% of them singletons. Source: CD4+ or CD8+ T cells sorted from blood, taken in a trial of the OX40 agonist ivuxolimab. These receptors came from an adult with an advanced solid tumor such as melanoma, head and neck, liver or kidney cancer. Both conserved end residues are part of each CDR3. Each record gives: clone size, D gene, V gene, J gene, CDR3 protein, CDR3 DNA. The D gene is left open where the match is weak. Not all rows give a size; the values are once, few, many and, for expanded clones, a class.

>.|.|TRBV6-5|TRBJ2-2
CASSYSVGENTGELFF
TGTGCCAGCAGTTACTCGGTGGGGGAGAACACCGGGGAGCTGTTTTTT
>.|.|TRBV7-3|TRBJ2-1
CASSPQVTTSSLYNEQFF
TGTGCCAGCAGCCCCCAGGTGACTACTAGCAGCCTCTACAATGAGCAGTTCTTC
>.|.|TRBV19|TRBJ1-5
CASSQTSGQPQHF
TGTGCCAGTAGTCAGACATCTGGTCAGCCCCAGCATTTT
>.|.|TRBV27|TRBJ1-5
CASSLFGEAGQPQHF
TGTGCCAGCAGTTTATTTGGAGAGGCAGGACAGCCCCAGCATTTT
>.|TRBD1|TRBV7-9|TRBJ1-1
CASSEGQGLNTEAFF
TGTGCCAGCAGCGAGGGACAGGGGTTGAACACTGAAGCTTTCTTT
>.|.|TRBV6-5|TRBJ1-4
CASRNTGKELFF
TGTGCCAGCAGGAATACAGGGAAGGAACTGTTTTTT
>.|TRBD1|TRBV5-1|TRBJ2-7
CASNGDSGYEQYF
TGCGCCAGCAACGGGGACAGTGGTTACGAGCAGTACTTC
>.|.|TRBV27|TRBJ1-1
CASSLSVVTEAFF
TGTGCCAGCAGTTTATCGGTGGTTACTGAAGCTTTCTTT
>once|TRBD2|TRBV7-2|TRBJ2-3
CARAGDFDTQYF
TGTGCCAGAGCGGGAGATTTTGATACGCAGTATTTT
>.|.|TRBV25-1|TRBJ1-1
CASSGGGYTEAFF
TGTGCCAGCAGTGGGGGGGGCTACACTGAAGCTTTCTTT
>.|.|TRBV7-8|TRBJ2-5
CASSLFGSQETQYF
TGTGCCAGCAGCTTATTCGGCAGCCAAGAGACCCAGTACTTC
>.|.|TRBV7-3|TRBJ2-7
CASSLFGGHEQYF
TGTGCCAGCAGCTTATTTGGGGGCCACGAGCAGTACTTC
>.|.|TRBV4-3|TRBJ2-3
CASSLTSVTDTQYF
TGCGCCAGCAGCCTAACATCGGTCACAGATACGCAGTATTTT
>.|TRBD1|TRBV28|TRBJ2-2
CASSLRGQGAGELFF
TGTGCCAGCAGTTTACGGGGACAGGGGGCCGGGGAGCTGTTTTTT
>.|TRBD1|TRBV28|TRBJ1-1
CASSFALQGENTEAFF
TGTGCCAGCAGCTTCGCCTTACAGGGGGAGAACACTGAAGCTTTCTTT
>.|.|TRBV2|TRBJ2-7
CASRLTGNPYEQYF
TGTGCCAGCAGACTTACAGGGAACCCCTACGAGCAGTACTTC
>.|.|TRBV6-1|TRBJ2-2
CASSAQHGQRHTGELFF
TGTGCCAGCAGTGCCCAACATGGACAGCGACACACCGGGGAGCTGTTTTTT
>once|.|TRBV7-9|TRBJ2-2
CASSSVSRNTGELFF
TGTGCCAGCAGCTCTGTGTCGCGGAACACCGGGGAGCTGTTTTTT
>.|.|TRBV6-5|TRBJ2-1
CASSYSSRGDEQFF
TGTGCCAGCAGTTACTCGAGTAGAGGGGATGAGCAGTTCTTC
>.|.|TRBV6-4|TRBJ2-3
CASSDTSGADTQYF
TGTGCCAGCAGTGATACCTCGGGTGCAGATACGCAGTATTTT
>few|.|TRBV28|TRBJ2-6
CATNSGANVLTF
TGTGCCACCAACTCTGGGGCCAACGTCCTGACTTTC
>.|TRBD1|TRBV7-9|TRBJ1-2
CASSPRDSKWDGYTF
TGTGCCAGCAGCCCCCGGGACAGCAAATGGGATGGCTACACCTTC
>few|.|TRBV27|TRBJ2-1
CASSLFASNEQFF
TGTGCCAGCAGTTTATTTGCGAGCAATGAGCAGTTCTTC
>.|.|TRBV27|TRBJ2-1
CASRKGGLNNEQFF
TGTGCCAGCAGGAAAGGAGGGCTGAACAATGAGCAGTTCTTC
>few|.|TRBV5-1|TRBJ1-1
CASSLRRDDTEAFF
TGCGCCAGCAGCTTGAGGAGGGATGACACTGAAGCTTTCTTT
>.|.|TRBV4-3|TRBJ2-7
CASSQEEGQGYEQYF
TGCGCCAGCAGCCAAGAAGAGGGTCAGGGCTACGAGCAGTACTTC
>.|.|TRBV14|TRBJ2-1
CASSQGGWGEQFF
TGTGCCAGCAGCCAAGGAGGGTGGGGGGAGCAGTTCTTC
>.|.|TRBV6-6|TRBJ1-5
CASSYSDWGFNQPQHF
TGTGCCAGCAGTTACTCGGATTGGGGGTTCAATCAGCCCCAGCATTTT
>.|TRBD1|TRBV5-1|TRBJ1-1
CASSSTLPGQGAWDTEAFF
TGCGCCAGCAGCTCTACCTTACCGGGACAGGGGGCGTGGGACACTGAAGCTTTCTTT
>.|.|TRBV19|TRBJ2-1
CASSISTGGEQFF
TGTGCCAGTAGTATATCGACGGGTGGCGAGCAGTTCTTC
>.|TRBD1|TRBV7-6|TRBJ2-3
CASNEYGGGTGGTDTQYF
TGTGCCAGCAACGAATACGGCGGAGGGACAGGTGGCACAGATACGCAGTATTTT
>once|TRBD2|TRBV5-8|TRBJ2-3
CASSLASGRADTQYF
TGTGCCAGCAGCTTGGCTAGCGGGAGGGCAGATACGCAGTATTTT
>.|.|TRBV28|TRBJ2-3
CASTEGYKSTDTQYF
TGTGCCAGCACCGAGGGTTACAAGAGCACAGATACGCAGTATTTT
>.|TRBD1|TRBV4-2|TRBJ1-1
CASSQGGQGKTEAFF
TGTGCCAGCAGCCAAGGGGGACAGGGGAAAACTGAAGCTTTCTTT
>once|.|TRBV4-1|TRBJ2-1
CASSQGVSSYNEQFF
TGCGCCAGCAGCCAGGGGGTTAGCTCCTACAATGAGCAGTTCTTC
>.|TRBD2|TRBV7-3|TRBJ2-3
CASSPSGSVTDTQYF
TGTGCCAGCAGCCCGAGCGGGAGTGTCACAGATACGCAGTATTTT
>.|.|TRBV4-1|TRBJ2-2
CASSQAGLEGLGPGELFF
TGCGCCAGCAGCCAAGCGGGCCTCGAAGGGCTAGGGCCCGGGGAGCTGTTTTTT
>.|.|TRBV4-2|TRBJ2-3
CASSPTLPGSTDTQYF
TGTGCCAGCAGCCCGACCCTCCCAGGTTCCACAGATACGCAGTATTTT
>.|.|TRBV7-6|TRBJ1-4
CASTRGEKLFF
TGTGCCAGCACAAGGGGGGAAAAACTGTTTTTT
>.|.|TRBV6-5|TRBJ2-7
CASSYGQGAYEQYF
TGTGCCAGCAGTTACGGGCAGGGCGCCTACGAGCAGTACTTC
>.|.|TRBV27|TRBJ2-5
CASKNTGTMETQYF
TGTGCCAGCAAAAATACCGGGACAATGGAGACCCAGTACTTC
>.|.|TRBV28|TRBJ2-3
CASSFRGSASTDTQYF
TGTGCCAGCAGTTTTAGGGGCAGTGCTAGCACAGATACGCAGTATTTT